The 25 T cell receptor beta chains presented below share a single source sample, sequenced in a study of blood T cell repertoires in COVID-19. The table came from immunoSEQ multiplex PCR; TCRdb's copy has only in-frame clones and leaves some out. The table shows about 110,000 clones, with 75% to 80% occurring only once. The sample was peripheral blood. The source of these receptors is an elderly woman with active or convalescent COVID-19.

The rearrangement uses TRBV28 and TRBJ1-1; no clear D. Germline CDR1 reads MDHEN; CDR2 reads SYDVKM. Between the trimmed V and J ends, which lost 6 bases and 0 bases, there was a span of 5 bases. This CDR3 comprises 12 residues. CDR3 coding DNA: TGTGCCAGCAGCCTCCTGAACACTGAAGCTTTCTTT. Translated: CASSLLNTEAFF.

The rearrangement joins TRBV6-1 to TRBJ1-2; tentatively, D is TRBD1 (6 bases). With 10 bases removed from V and 2 bases from J, the gap between germline ends came to 17 bases. Germline CDR1 reads MNHNS; CDR2 reads SASEGT. The CDR3 is 14 residues long. For the CDR3, the DNA is TGTGCCACCCTTAAACAGGGATGGAACTATGGCTACACCTTC. Its translation is CATLKQGWNYGYTF.

This clone was found a few times. V is TRBV5-4 and J is TRBJ2-7, with TRBD2 identical over 11 bases. CDR3 length: 15 residues. Trimming took 4 bases from V and 2 from J; bases not matched to a gene: 5. Germline CDR1 and CDR2: SGHNT and YYREEE (reference sequence). DNA for the CDR3: TGTGCCAGCAGCCTTGGGACTAGCGGACCCTACGAGCAGTACTTC. This codes for CASSLGTSGPYEQYF. Full variable domain (missing parts from reference TRBV5-4 and TRBJ2-7): ETGVTQSPTHLIKTRGQQVTLRCSSQSGHNTVSWYQQALGQGPQFIFQYYREEENGRGNFPPRFSGLQFPNYSSELNVNALELDDSALYLCASSLGTSGPYEQYFGPGTRLTVT.

This chain links TRBV7-9 with TRBJ2-2; 11 nucleotides align to TRBD2. This CDR3 spans 19 amino acids. J was trimmed by 1 base and V by 4 bases; bases with no gene match: 11. Germline-derived CDR1 and CDR2 are SEHNR and FQNEAQ (reference sequence). CDR3 nucleotides: TGTGCCAGCAGCTCTCCGTCTTTCGGGACTAGCGGGAACACCGGGGAGCTGTTTTTT. The encoded protein is CASSSPSFGTSGNTGELFF.

The V gene is TRBV7-9, the J gene TRBJ2-1; 9 positions match TRBD2. Germline V gives CDR1 SEHNR, CDR2 FQNEAQ (reference sequence). CDR3 length: 17 amino acids. The V gene end was trimmed by 5 bases and the J gene end by 1 base; junction bases not matched to a gene: 9. CDR3 coding DNA: TGTGCCAGCAGCCCCCGCGGTCTAGCGGGGTCCTACAATGAGCAGTTCTTC. As protein: CASSPRGLAGSYNEQFF.

This chain uses TRBV5-1 with TRBJ1-1; D not resolved. Trimming removed 0 bases at V and 2 bases at J, with 8 bases between. This CDR3 has 14 residues. Germline-derived CDR1 and CDR2 are SGHRS and YFSETQ. The CDR3 coding sequence is TGCGCCAGCAGCTTGGTGACGGGAAACACTGAAGCTTTCTTT. Its protein is CASSLVTGNTEAFF.

The chain is built from TRBV2 and TRBJ1-6; 7 bases align to TRBD1. CDR1 SNHLY and CDR2 FYNNEI come from the germline V gene. This CDR3 spans 14 amino acids. J was trimmed by 7 bases and V by 6 bases; bases with no gene match: 6. The CDR3: CASRRDRVNSPLHF. The CDR3 DNA is TGTGCCAGCAGGAGAGACAGGGTAAATTCACCCCTCCACTTT.

The chain is built from TRBV5-6 and TRBJ2-3; 9 bases agree with TRBD2. Per the germline V gene, CDR1 is SGHDT and CDR2 is YYEEEE. Trimming took 0 bases from V and 4 from J; bases not matched to a gene: 12. This CDR3 contains 18 residues. CDR3 coding DNA: TGTGCCAGCAGCTTGGGGATCGGGGGCGCGGGAGGGGCAGATACGCAGTATTTT. Translated, it gives CASSLGIGGAGGADTQYF.

This chain uses TRBV4-1 with TRBJ2-1; tentative D call: TRBD1 (5 bases). Trimming took 3 bases from V and 9 from J, leaving 15 bases between them. The CDR3 covers 14 residues. Looked up from germline, CDR1 is MGHRA and CDR2 is YSYEKL. The CDR3 nucleotides are TGCGCCAGCAGCCAGACAAGGGGCGAAAGTGAGCAGTTCTTC. Its protein product is CASSQTRGESEQFF.

This chain links TRBV10-2 with TRBJ2-2; D gene uncertain. V lost 9 bases and J 1 base, leaving 12 bases between the germline ends. The length of the CDR3 is 14 residues. Germline V CDR1 and CDR2: WSHSY, SAAADI. The CDR3 coding sequence is TGCGCCAGGGCGGTCGATCGGAACACCGGGGAGCTGTTTTTT. Translating gives CARAVDRNTGELFF.

The J gene is TRBJ1-2, the V gene TRBV6-5; TRBD1 might be the D (5 bases). CDR1 is MNHEY, CDR2 SVGAGI, per germline. V gave up 6 bases and J gave up 6 bases, with 20 bases separating them. The CDR3 sequence is 15 residues long. CDR3 region: CASSPQGLSTNGYTF. The CDR3, as DNA: TGTGCCAGCAGCCCCCAGGGACTTTCTACGAATGGCTACACCTTC.

In this sample, this clone turned up many times. The chain links TRBV5-1 to TRBJ1-1, with 10 bases fitting TRBD1. Germline V lookup: CDR1 SGHRS, CDR2 YFSETQ. V dropped 1 base and J dropped 4; count of bases not matched to a gene: 10. The CDR3 consists of 17 residues. CDR3 region: CASSLLGTGARVTEAFF. The DNA for the CDR3 is TGCGCCAGCAGCTTGCTTGGGACAGGGGCTCGGGTCACTGAAGCTTTCTTT.

This chain connects TRBV27 to TRBJ2-1, with D perhaps matching TRBD1 (6 bases). This CDR3 is built from 13 residues. Deletions cut 2 bases from V and 7 bases from J, with 9 bases between. Germline CDR1 is MNHEY and CDR2 is SMNVEV (reference sequence). The CDR3 region has the DNA TGTGCCAGCAGTTTAGGGGACACTAATGAGCAGTTCTTC. Translation gives CASSLGDTNEQFF.

With respect to this clone: At the DNA level, this CDR3 is encoded by other sequences in the same sample as well. The chain recombines TRBV7-9 with TRBJ2-7, with 7 bases lining up with TRBD1. This CDR3 contains 13 residues. The V gene's germline CDR1 is SEHNR and CDR2 FQNEAQ (reference sequence). V lost 5 bases and J lost 4; bases outside the gene matches: 5. For the CDR3, the DNA is TGTGCCAGCAGCCCGGGGACAGTTTACGAGCAGTACTTC. This gives the protein CASSPGTVYEQYF.

There are a few counts of this clone. This chain's CDR3 is CASSPSVGRGTEAFF. CDR3 bases: TGTGCCAGCAGCCCGTCCGTTGGGAGGGGCACTGAAGCTTTCTTT. The chain carries TRBV3-1 (or the pseudogene TRBV3-2) and TRBJ1-1; a weak D match, TRBD1 (5 bases). The CDR3 spans 15 residues. Trimming shortened V by 4 bases and J by 4 bases, and 16 bases separated the two germline ends. The germline V gene has CDR1 LGHDT and CDR2 YNNKEL (reference sequence).

In nucleotides, the CDR3 is TGTGCCACCCGATCGCTGGGGCTGGGCACCGGGGAGCTGTTTTTT. Amino acid sequence: CATRSLGLGTGELFF. The rearrangement uses TRBV15 and TRBJ2-2, with a possible D match to TRBD1 (5 bases). Germline V gives CDR1 LNHNV, CDR2 YYDKDF (reference sequence). The CDR3 has 15 amino acids. With 8 bases removed from V and 4 bases from J, the gap between germline ends came to 17 bases.

This clone has only one observation. V gene TRBV5-1 combines with J gene TRBJ2-5, with 11 bases that match TRBD2. Germline V gene lookup returns CDR1 SGHRS and CDR2 YFSETQ. The V gene end was trimmed by 3 bases and the J gene end by 5 bases; junction bases not matched to a gene: 6. The CDR3 has 15 amino acids. The CDR3 loop is CASSSLAGDFETQYF. In nucleotides, the CDR3 is TGCGCCAGCAGCTCACTAGCGGGAGACTTTGAGACCCAGTACTTC.

The V call is TRBV5-4, the J call TRBJ2-3; 8 bases are a match to TRBD2. This CDR3 region has 16 residues. Germline assignment: CDR1 SGHNT and CDR2 YYREEE (reference sequence). With 3 bases clipped from V and 1 base from J, the junction kept 7 bases outside the gene matches. The DNA for the CDR3 is TGTGCCAGCAGCTATACGAGCGGGAGCGGCACAGATACGCAGTATTTT. It yields the protein CASSYTSGSGTDTQYF. Together with reference TRBV5-4 and TRBJ2-3, the CDR3 gives the full variable domain: ETGVTQSPTHLIKTRGQQVTLRCSSQSGHNTVSWYQQALGQGPQFIFQYYREEENGRGNFPPRFSGLQFPNYSSELNVNALELDDSALYLCASSYTSGSGTDTQYFGPGTRLTVL.

V usage is TRBV4-1 and J usage is TRBJ2-4; D uncertain. This CDR3 has 15 residues. CDR1 MGHRA and CDR2 YSYEKL come from the germline V gene. V was cut by 6 bases and J by 0 bases, with 12 bases left in between. This chain's CDR3 is CASRNSILAKNIQYF. CDR3 nucleotides: TGCGCCAGCAGGAACAGCATTTTAGCCAAAAACATTCAGTACTTC.

The chain links TRBV9 to TRBJ1-3, with TRBD1 matching 7 bases. With 1 base clipped from V and 0 bases from J, the junction kept 4 bases outside the gene matches. The CDR3 is made up of 16 amino acids. CDR1 is SGDLS, CDR2 YYNGEE, per germline. This CDR3 is CASSVTAGGSGNTIYF. DNA for the CDR3: TGTGCCAGCAGCGTAACTGCAGGGGGCTCTGGAAACACCATATATTTT.

The chain joins TRBV18 to TRBJ1-2, with 10 bases fitting TRBD1. This CDR3 has 16 residues. The trim removed 3 bases at V and 7 bases at J, leaving 11 bases unmatched. CDR1 is KGHSH, CDR2 LQKENI, per germline. CDR3 amino acids: CASSPPDRQGAGGYTF. The CDR3 DNA reads TGTGCCAGCTCACCGCCGGATCGACAGGGGGCGGGTGGCTACACCTTC.

The V gene is TRBV12-3 or TRBV12-4, the J gene TRBJ1-1, with 7 bases matching TRBD1. CDR3 size: 12 residues. V trimming: 6 bases; J trimming: 11 bases; junction bases outside the gene matches: 9. This CDR3 is CASREGQRVAFF. CDR3 DNA: TGTGCCAGCAGGGAGGGACAGAGGGTGGCTTTCTTT.

The V call is TRBV4-3, the J call TRBJ2-1, with D perhaps matching TRBD2 (6 bases). CDR1 and CDR2 from the germline V gene are LGHNA and YSLEER. Trimming left V 1 base short and J 9 bases short, with 16 bases between. The CDR3 is made up of 15 amino acids. CDR3 sequence (DNA): TGCGCCAGCAGCCAAGCTCCCTCGACTAGGTTTGAGCAGTTCTTC. It translates to CASSQAPSTRFEQFF.

The chain has TRBV18 and TRBJ1-2; 11 nucleotides agree with TRBD1. V trimming: 6 bases; J trimming: 4 bases; junction bases outside the gene matches: 7. The CDR3 spans 15 residues. Germline V gene sequence: CDR1 KGHSH, CDR2 LQKENI. The CDR3 here is CASSARTGGAYGYTF. CDR3 sequence (DNA): TGTGCCAGCTCGGCTAGGACAGGGGGCGCCTATGGCTACACCTTC.

In its sample, this clone was seen a few times. The chain recombines TRBV23-1 with TRBJ2-1, with 11 positions matching TRBD2. TRBV23-1 is classed as an ORF, of uncertain function. Trimming at V came to 0 bases and at J to 0 bases, leaving 10 bases not matched to a gene. The CDR3 spans 20 residues. CDR3 in amino acids: CASSQSKLAGEESSYNEQFF. The CDR3 region has the DNA TGCGCCAGCAGTCAATCTAAACTAGCGGGAGAGGAAAGCTCCTACAATGAGCAGTTCTTC.